The TCR beta chain described here comes from a study of human T cells and chemical hapten exposure. Turning to the study itself: Patients, mostly women, had alopecia areata, alopecia totalis or alopecia universalis.

Findings and caveats of the study: Expanded TCRs were compared with controls, and the expanded TCRs formed significantly more large CDR3 similarity clusters.

Germline values: CDR1 KGHDR, CDR2 SFDVKD. V was clipped by 7 bases and J by 3 bases; unmatched bases: 4. This CDR3 spans 15 amino acids. Individual cDNA molecules in this library carried unique molecular identifiers. TCRdb re-called the RACE reads through MiXCR, storing one row per CDR3 protein. There are some 170,000 distinct CDR3 sequences in the sample; roughly 26% occur only once, and under 2.5% lies in the top ten. Sample time point: patch test 3, about 24 weeks after DPC sensitization. Treatment given: therapeutic diphenylcyclopropenone sensitization with weekly scalp DPC. Patch tests were applied only after blood draws. This clonotype was recorded a few times. Antigen: not known.

The V call is TRBV24-1, the J call TRBJ2-3, with TRBD2 matching 12 bases. This clonotype was obtained from a woman aged 18-29 years with alopecia areata. Some clones in this sample may be carry-over from other donors' samples. Sequenced material: whole blood, taken in connection with sensitization to the hapten diphenylcyclopropenone (DPC). CDR3: CATSTGTSGTDTQYF. The CDR3 DNA is TGTGCCACCAGCACCGGGACTAGCGGGACAGATACGCAGTATTTT.